The clone carrying this T cell receptor beta chain was detected many times. Antigen specificity is unknown. Quantitative 5'-RACE with molecular barcodes generated TCR beta libraries. TCRdb recomputed calls from the 5' RACE reads with MiXCR, one row per CDR3 protein. Counted here are roughly 280,000 distinct CDR3 sequences, about 20% occurring once; the ten biggest clones make up 7.5% to 9%. This specimen comes from a study of CD8 T cells in ankylosing spondylitis. Findings and limits, study-wide: Within ankylosing spondylitis blood, a TCR beta motif made up of seven to nine highly homologous variants appeared to be characteristic.

This CDR3 has 13 residues. V was shortened by 7 bases and J by 2 bases, with 14 bases between the two germline ends. Germline lookup yields CDR1 SQVTM and CDR2 ANQGSEA. The sequencing sample was made of blood, either unsorted or a sorted T cell fraction (not recorded which). The TCR originated in a male donor with ankylosing spondylitis or in good health (not recorded which). This sequence joins TRBV29-1 and TRBJ1-2; no definite D call. The CDR3 DNA follows: TGCAGCGGCACCAGGCGTACCAACTATGGCTACACCTTC. This encodes CSGTRRTNYGYTF.